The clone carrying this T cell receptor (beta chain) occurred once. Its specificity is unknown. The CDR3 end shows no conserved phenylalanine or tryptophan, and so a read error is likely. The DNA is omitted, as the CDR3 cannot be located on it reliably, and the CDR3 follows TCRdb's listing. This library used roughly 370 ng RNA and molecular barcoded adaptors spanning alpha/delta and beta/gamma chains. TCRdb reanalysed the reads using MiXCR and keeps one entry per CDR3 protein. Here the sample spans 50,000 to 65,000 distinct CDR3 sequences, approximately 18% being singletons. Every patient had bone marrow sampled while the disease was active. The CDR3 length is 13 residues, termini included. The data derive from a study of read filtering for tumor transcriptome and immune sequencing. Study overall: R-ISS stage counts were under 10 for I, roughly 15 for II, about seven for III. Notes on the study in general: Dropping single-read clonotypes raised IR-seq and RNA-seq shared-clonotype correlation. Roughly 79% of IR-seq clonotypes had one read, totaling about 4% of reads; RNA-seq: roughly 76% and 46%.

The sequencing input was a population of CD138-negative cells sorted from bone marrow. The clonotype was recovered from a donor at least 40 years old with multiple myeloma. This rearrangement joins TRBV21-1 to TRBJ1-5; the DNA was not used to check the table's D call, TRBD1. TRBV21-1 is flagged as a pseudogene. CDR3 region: CASSRHREQPQHS.